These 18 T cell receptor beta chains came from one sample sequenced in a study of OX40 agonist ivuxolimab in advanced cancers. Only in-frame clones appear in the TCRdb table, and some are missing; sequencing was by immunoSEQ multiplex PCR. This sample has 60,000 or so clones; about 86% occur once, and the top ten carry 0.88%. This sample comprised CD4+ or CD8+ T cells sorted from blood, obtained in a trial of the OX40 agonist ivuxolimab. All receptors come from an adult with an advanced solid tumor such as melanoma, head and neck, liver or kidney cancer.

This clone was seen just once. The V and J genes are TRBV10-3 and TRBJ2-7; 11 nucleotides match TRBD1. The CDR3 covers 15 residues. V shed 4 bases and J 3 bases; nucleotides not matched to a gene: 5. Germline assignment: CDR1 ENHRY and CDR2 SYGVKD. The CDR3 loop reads CAISGTGTGGYEQYF. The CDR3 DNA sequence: TGTGCCATCAGTGGAACCGGGACAGGGGGCTACGAGCAGTACTTC.

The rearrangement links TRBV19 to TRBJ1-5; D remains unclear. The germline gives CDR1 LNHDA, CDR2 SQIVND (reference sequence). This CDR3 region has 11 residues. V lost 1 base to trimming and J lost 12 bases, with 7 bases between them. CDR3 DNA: TGTGCCAGTAGTATAGGGTCCCTCCAGCATTTT. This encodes CASSIGSLQHF.

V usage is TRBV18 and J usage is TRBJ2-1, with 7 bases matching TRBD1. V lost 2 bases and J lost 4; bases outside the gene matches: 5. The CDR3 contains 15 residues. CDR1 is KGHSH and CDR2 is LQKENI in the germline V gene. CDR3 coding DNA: TGTGCCAGCTCACCAGTGGACAGGCATTACAATGAGCAGTTCTTC. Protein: CASSPVDRHYNEQFF. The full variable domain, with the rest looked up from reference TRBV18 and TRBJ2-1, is NAGVMQNPRHLVRRRGQEARLRCSPMKGHSHVYWYRQLPEEGLKFMVYLQKENIIDESGMPKERFSAEFPKEGPSILRIQQVVRGDSAAYFCASSPVDRHYNEQFFGPGTRLTVL.

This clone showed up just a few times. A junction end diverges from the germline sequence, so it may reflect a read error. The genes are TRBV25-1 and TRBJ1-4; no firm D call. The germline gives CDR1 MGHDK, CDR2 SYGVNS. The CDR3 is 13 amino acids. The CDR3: CASRSTVNERLFF. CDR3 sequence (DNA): TGTGCCAGCAGATCTACCGTTAATGAAAGACTGTTTTTT.

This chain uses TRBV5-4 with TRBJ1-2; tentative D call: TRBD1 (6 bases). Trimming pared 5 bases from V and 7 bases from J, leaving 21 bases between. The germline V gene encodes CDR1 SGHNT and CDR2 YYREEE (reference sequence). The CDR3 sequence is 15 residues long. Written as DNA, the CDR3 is TGTGCCAGCAGTCCACAGGGCGGTCAGAGAGTTGGCTACACCTTC. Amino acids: CASSPQGGQRVGYTF.

DNA for the CDR3: TGCGCCAGCAGTCCTAAACTAGCGGGAGGGCCATATGGGTACAATGAGCAGTTCTTC. It specifies CASSPKLAGGPYGYNEQFF. J is TRBJ2-1 and V is TRBV10-2; 13 bases agree with TRBD2. CDR3 length: 19 amino acids. Germline trimming cut 5 bases from V and 4 bases from J; bases unmatched to any gene: 14. Germline loops: CDR1 WSHSY, CDR2 SAAADI.

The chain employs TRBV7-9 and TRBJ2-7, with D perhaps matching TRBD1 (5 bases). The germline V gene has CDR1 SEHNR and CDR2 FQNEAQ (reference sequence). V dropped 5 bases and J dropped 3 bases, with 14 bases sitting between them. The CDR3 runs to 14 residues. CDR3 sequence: CASSNPDSNYEQYF. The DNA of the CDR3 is TGTGCCAGCAGCAATCCCGACAGTAACTACGAGCAGTACTTC.

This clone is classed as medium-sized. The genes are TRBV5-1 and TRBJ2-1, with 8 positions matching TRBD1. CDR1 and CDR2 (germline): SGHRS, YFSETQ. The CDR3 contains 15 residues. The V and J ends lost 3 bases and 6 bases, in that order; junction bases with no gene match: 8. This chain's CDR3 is CASSSSDRVSNEQFF. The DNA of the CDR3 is TGCGCCAGCAGCTCGTCGGACAGGGTAAGCAATGAGCAGTTCTTC.

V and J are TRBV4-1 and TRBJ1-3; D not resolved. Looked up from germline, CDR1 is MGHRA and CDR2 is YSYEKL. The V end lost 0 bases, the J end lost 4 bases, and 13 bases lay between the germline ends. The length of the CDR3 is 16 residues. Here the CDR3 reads CASSQEPVRIGNTIYF. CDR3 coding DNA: TGCGCCAGCAGCCAAGAGCCAGTGAGAATCGGAAACACCATATATTTT.

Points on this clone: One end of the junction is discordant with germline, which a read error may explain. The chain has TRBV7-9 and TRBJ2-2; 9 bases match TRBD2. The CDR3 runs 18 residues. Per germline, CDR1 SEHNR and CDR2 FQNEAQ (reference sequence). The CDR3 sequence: CASSLVWPVSGSHRGAVF. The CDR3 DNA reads TGTGCCAGCAGCTTAGTATGGCCGGTTAGCGGGAGTCACCGGGGAGCTGTTTTT.

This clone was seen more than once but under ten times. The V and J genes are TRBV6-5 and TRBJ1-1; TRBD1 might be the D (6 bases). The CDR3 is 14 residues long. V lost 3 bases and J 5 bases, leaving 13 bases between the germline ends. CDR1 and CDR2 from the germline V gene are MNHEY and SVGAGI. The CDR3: CASSYPGARTEAFF. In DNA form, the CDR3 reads TGTGCCAGCAGTTATCCAGGGGCGCGTACTGAAGCTTTCTTT.

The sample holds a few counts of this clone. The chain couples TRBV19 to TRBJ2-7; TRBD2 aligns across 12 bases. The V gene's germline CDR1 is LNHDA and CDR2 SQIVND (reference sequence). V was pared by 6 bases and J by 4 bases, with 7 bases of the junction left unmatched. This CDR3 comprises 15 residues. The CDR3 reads CASRQTSGGLYEQYF. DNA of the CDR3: TGTGCCAGTAGACAAACTAGCGGGGGGCTATACGAGCAGTACTTC. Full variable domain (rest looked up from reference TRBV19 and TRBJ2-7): DGGITQSPKYLFRKEGQNVTLSCEQNLNHDAMYWYRQDPGQGLRLIYYSQIVNDFQKGDIAEGYSVSREKKESFPLTVTSAQKNPTAFYLCASRQTSGGLYEQYFGPGTRLTVT.

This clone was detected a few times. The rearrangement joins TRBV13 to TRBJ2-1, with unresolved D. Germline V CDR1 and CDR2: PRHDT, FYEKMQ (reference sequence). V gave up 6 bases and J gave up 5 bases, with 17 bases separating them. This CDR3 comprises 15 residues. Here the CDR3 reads CASRLTGSTHNEQFF. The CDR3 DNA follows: TGTGCCAGCAGACTTACGGGTTCCACCCACAATGAGCAGTTCTTC.

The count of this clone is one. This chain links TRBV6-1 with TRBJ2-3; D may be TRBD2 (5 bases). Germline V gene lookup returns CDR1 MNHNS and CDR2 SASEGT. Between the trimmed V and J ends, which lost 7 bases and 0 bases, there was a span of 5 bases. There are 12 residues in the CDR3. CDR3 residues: CASTGSTDTQYF. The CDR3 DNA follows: TGTGCCAGCACGGGAAGCACAGATACGCAGTATTTT.

The CDR3 nucleotides are TGCGCCAGCAGCCTCCACGTAGCGGGGGGCCGCACAGATACGCAGTATTTT. Its translation is CASSLHVAGGRTDTQYF. The V and J genes are TRBV4-1 and TRBJ2-3, with TRBD2 matching over 10 bases. CDR3 length: 17 amino acids. The J segment lost 1 base and the V segment lost 4 bases, leaving 8 bases of the junction unmatched. The germline CDR1 and CDR2 sequences are MGHRA and YSYEKL.

CDR3 DNA sequence: TGTGCCAGCAGCTTAGCGTGGACGTCCCACAATGAGCAGTTCTTC. This codes for CASSLAWTSHNEQFF. The genes are TRBV7-2 and TRBJ2-1; D is unclear. V was shortened by 0 bases and J by 5 bases, with 11 bases between the two germline ends. CDR1 SGHTA and CDR2 FQGNSA come from the germline V gene. The CDR3 loop spans 15 amino acids.

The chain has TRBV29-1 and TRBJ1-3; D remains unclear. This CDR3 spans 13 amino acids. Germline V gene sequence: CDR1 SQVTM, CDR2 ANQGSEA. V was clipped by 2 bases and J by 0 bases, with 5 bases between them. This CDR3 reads CSVEPTSGNTIYF. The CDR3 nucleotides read TGCAGCGTTGAACCTACCTCTGGAAACACCATATATTTT.

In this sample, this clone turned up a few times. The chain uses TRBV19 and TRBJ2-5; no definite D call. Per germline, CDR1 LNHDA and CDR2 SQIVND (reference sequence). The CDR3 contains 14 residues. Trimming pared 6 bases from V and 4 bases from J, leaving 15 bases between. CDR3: CASSGRRVAETQYF. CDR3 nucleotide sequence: TGTGCCAGTAGCGGACGCCGGGTGGCAGAGACCCAGTACTTC.